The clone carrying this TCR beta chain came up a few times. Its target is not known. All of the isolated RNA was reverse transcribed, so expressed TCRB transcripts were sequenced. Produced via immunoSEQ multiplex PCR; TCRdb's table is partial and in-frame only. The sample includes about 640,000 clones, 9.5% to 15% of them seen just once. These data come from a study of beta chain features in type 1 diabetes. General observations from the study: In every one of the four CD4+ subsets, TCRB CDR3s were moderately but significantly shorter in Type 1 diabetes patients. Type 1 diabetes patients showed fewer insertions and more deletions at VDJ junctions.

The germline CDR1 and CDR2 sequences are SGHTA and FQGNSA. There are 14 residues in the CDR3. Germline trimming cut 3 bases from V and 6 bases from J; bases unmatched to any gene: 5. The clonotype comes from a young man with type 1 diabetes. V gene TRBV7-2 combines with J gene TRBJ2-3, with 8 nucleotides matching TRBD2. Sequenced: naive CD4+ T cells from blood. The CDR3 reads CASSLGLGADTQYF. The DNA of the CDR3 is TGTGCCAGCAGCTTGGGACTAGGGGCGGATACGCAGTATTTT.